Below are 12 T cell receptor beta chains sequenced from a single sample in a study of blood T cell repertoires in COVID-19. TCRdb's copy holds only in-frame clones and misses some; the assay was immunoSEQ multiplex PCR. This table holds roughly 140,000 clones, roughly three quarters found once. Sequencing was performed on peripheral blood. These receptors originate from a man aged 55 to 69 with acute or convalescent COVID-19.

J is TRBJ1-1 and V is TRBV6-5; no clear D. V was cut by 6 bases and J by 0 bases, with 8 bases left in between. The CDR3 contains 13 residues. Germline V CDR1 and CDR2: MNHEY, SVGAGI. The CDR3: CASSRKMNTEAFF. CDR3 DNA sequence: TGTGCCAGCAGCCGTAAAATGAACACTGAAGCTTTCTTT.

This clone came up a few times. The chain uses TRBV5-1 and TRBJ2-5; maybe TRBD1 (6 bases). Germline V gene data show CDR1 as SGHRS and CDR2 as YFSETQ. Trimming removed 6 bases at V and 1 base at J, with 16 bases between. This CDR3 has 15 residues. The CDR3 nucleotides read TGCGCCAGCAACGAAGGGGGTTCCGTCCAAGAGACCCAGTACTTC. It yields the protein CASNEGGSVQETQYF.

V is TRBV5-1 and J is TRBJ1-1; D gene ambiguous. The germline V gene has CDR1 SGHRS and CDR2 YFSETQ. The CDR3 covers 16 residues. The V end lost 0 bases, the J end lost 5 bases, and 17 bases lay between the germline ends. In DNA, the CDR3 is TGCGCCAGCAGCTTGGGGTCGGGGATGTGGGGAACTGAAGCTTTCTTT. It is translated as CASSLGSGMWGTEAFF.

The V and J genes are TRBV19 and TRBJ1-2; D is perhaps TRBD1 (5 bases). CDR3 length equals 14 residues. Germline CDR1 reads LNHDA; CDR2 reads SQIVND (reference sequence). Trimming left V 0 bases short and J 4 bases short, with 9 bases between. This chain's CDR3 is CASSIEGLLYGYTF. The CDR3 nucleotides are TGTGCCAGTAGTATAGAGGGACTGCTCTATGGCTACACCTTC.

The CDR3 region is CASSRGSGRFEETQYF. Written as DNA, the CDR3 is TGTGCCAGCAGCCGTGGTAGCGGGAGGTTCGAAGAGACCCAGTACTTC. This sequence joins TRBV4-2 and TRBJ2-5; 10 bases are a match to TRBD2. From germline, CDR1 is LGHNA and CDR2 YNFKEQ. The V segment lost 4 bases and the J segment 3 bases; nucleotides outside the gene matches: 8. The CDR3 extends over 16 amino acids.

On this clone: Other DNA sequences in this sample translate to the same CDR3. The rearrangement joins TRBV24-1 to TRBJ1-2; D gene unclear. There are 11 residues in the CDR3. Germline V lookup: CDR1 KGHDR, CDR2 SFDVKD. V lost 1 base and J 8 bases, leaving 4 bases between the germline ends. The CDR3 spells CATSDFGGYTF. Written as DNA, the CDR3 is TGTGCCACCAGTGATTTCGGGGGCTACACCTTC.

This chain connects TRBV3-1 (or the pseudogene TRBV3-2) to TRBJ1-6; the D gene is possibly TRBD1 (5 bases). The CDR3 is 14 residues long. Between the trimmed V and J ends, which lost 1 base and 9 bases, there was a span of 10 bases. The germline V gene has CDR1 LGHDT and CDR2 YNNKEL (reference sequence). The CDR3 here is CASSQGGGTSPLHF. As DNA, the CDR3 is TGTGCCAGCAGCCAAGGCGGGGGAACTTCACCCCTCCACTTT.

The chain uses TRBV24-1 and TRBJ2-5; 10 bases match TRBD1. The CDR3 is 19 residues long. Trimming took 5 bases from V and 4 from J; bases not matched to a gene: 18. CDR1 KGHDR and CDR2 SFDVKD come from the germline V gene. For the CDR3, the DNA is TGTGCCACCAGTGGGGGGGGGCTGGTGGGGGACAGGGGTGGAGAGACCCAGTACTTC. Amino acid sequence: CATSGGGLVGDRGGETQYF.

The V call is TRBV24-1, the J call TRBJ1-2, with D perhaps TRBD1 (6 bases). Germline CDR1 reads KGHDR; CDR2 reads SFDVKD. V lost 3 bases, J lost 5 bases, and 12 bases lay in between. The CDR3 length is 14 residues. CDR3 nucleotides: TGTGCCACCAGTGATGGGGGCGCAGGATATGGCTACACCTTC. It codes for CATSDGGAGYGYTF.

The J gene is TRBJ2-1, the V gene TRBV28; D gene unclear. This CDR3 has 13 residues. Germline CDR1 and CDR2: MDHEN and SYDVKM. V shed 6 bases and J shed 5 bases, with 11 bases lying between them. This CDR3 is CASSPSGDNEQFF. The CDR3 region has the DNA TGTGCCAGCAGCCCCAGTGGAGACAATGAGCAGTTCTTC.

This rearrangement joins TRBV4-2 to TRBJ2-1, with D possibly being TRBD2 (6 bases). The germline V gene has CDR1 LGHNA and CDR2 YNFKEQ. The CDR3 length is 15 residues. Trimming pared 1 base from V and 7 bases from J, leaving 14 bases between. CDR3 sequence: CASSQAGGTYNEQFF. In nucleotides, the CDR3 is TGTGCCAGCAGCCAAGCCGGCGGGACTTATAATGAGCAGTTCTTC.

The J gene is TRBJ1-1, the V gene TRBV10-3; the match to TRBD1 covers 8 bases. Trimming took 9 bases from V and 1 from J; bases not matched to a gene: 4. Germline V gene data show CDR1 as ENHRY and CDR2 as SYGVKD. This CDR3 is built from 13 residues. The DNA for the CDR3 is TGTGCCATACAGACAGGGGAGAACACTGAAGCTTTCTTT. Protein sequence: CAIQTGENTEAFF.